One sample yielded the 8 T cell receptor beta chains listed below, sequenced in a study of control samples from healthy donors and cancer patients. Produced via immunoSEQ multiplex PCR; TCRdb's table is partial and in-frame only. This sample has about 170,000 clones, with about 94% found just once. The sample taken for sequencing was blood. These receptor sequences come from a woman aged 55 to 70 in good health.

J is TRBJ1-5 and V is TRBV6-2 or TRBV6-3, with unresolved D. V lost 5 bases and J lost 2, with 10 bases in between. CDR1 is MNHEY and CDR2 is SVGEGT in the germline V gene. The CDR3 has 14 residues. CDR3 sequence reads: CASSRRGGNQPQHF. CDR3 in DNA: TGTGCCAGCAGTAGACGGGGAGGCAATCAGCCCCAGCATTTT.

The chain joins TRBV6-6 to TRBJ1-6, with 7 positions matching TRBD1. Germline CDR1 is MNHNY and CDR2 is SVGAGI (reference sequence). J gave up 4 bases and V 5 bases, and 11 bases lay outside the gene matches. The CDR3 loop spans 17 amino acids. CDR3 in amino acids: CASSRTQQGRYNSPLHF. The CDR3 coding sequence is TGTGCCAGCAGTCGGACCCAACAGGGGCGGTATAATTCACCCCTCCACTTT.

The chain couples TRBV12-3 or TRBV12-4 to TRBJ2-7; D is unresolved. V lost 9 bases and J lost 1, with 13 bases in between. The CDR3 has 13 amino acids. The CDR3, as DNA: TGTGCCAGTAGAGTTTCTGAGTCCTACGAGCAGTACTTC. The encoded protein is CASRVSESYEQYF.

J is TRBJ2-1 and V is TRBV7-2; 8 bases align to TRBD2. CDR1 is SGHTA and CDR2 is FQGNSA in the germline V gene. The J segment lost 6 bases and the V segment lost 2 bases, leaving 9 bases of the junction unmatched. This CDR3 has 16 residues. CDR3 coding DNA: TGTGCCAGCAGCTTATTGGGACTAGTCTCCCTCAATGAGCAGTTCTTC. Amino acid sequence: CASSLLGLVSLNEQFF.

CDR3 in DNA: TGTGCCAGCAGCAAACTAGCGGGGTTTCAAGAGACCCAGTACTTC. It specifies CASSKLAGFQETQYF. This rearrangement joins TRBV3-1 (or the pseudogene TRBV3-2) to TRBJ2-5; TRBD2 agrees at 10 bases. CDR1 LGHDT and CDR2 YNNKEL come from the germline V gene (reference sequence). The V segment lost 5 bases and the J segment 2 bases; nucleotides outside the gene matches: 5. The CDR3 spans 15 residues.

The V and J genes are TRBV5-6 and TRBJ2-5; D is undetermined. V lost 2 bases and J lost 1, with 0 bases in between. The germline V gene has CDR1 SGHDT and CDR2 YYEEEE. The CDR3 spans 11 residues. CDR3 protein: CASSFQETQYF. In nucleotides, the CDR3 is TGTGCCAGCAGCTTCCAAGAGACCCAGTACTTC.

The V call is TRBV6-5, the J call TRBJ2-1, with 9 bases lining up with TRBD2. CDR3 size: 16 residues. V lost 2 bases to trimming and J lost 7 bases; unmatched junction nucleotides: 9. Germline-derived CDR1 and CDR2 are MNHEY and SVGAGI. The CDR3 protein is CASSYTRSSGVNEQFF. The CDR3 DNA reads TGTGCCAGCAGTTACACGAGGTCTAGCGGGGTTAATGAGCAGTTCTTC.

This clone was recorded once. This chain joins TRBV6-2 or TRBV6-3 and TRBJ2-5; 7 nucleotides match TRBD2. The CDR3 extends over 16 amino acids. CDR1 and CDR2 (germline): MNHEY, SVGEGT. The J segment lost 2 bases and the V segment lost 5 bases, leaving 11 bases of the junction unmatched. This chain's CDR3 is CASSHPSAGLQETQYF. In DNA, the CDR3 is TGTGCCAGCAGTCACCCGTCAGCGGGACTACAAGAGACCCAGTACTTC.